These T cell receptor beta chains were read from a single sample in a study of blood T cell repertoires in COVID-19. Generated by immunoSEQ multiplex PCR, the TCRdb table keeps only in-frame clones and is missing some. The repertoire has 150,000 to 200,000 clones, more than 85% of them found once; the top ten carry 0.5% to 0.6%. The sequencing input was peripheral blood. Every receptor here comes from a man between 45 and 60 years old with acute or convalescent COVID-19. Both conserved end residues are part of each CDR3. Fields, in order: CDR3 protein, CDR3 DNA, J gene, clone size, V gene, D gene. A D gene is named only where the DNA matches it firmly. Clone size is stated in some rows and not others, as once, few, many or a class when expanded.

cdr3_aa: CASSNDYSNYGYTF; cdr3_nt: TGTGCCAGTAGTAATGACTACTCCAACTATGGCTACACCTTC; j_call: TRBJ1-2; clone_size: .; v_call: TRBV19; d_call: .
cdr3_aa: CASSQRVQGTHGYTF; cdr3_nt: TGTGCCAGCAGCCAAAGGGTTCAGGGCACGCATGGCTACACCTTC; j_call: TRBJ1-2; clone_size: few; v_call: TRBV3-1/TRBV3-2; d_call: .
cdr3_aa: CASSKGARYNSPLHF; cdr3_nt: TGTGCCAGCAGTAAGGGAGCAAGGTATAATTCACCCCTCCACTTT; j_call: TRBJ1-6; clone_size: .; v_call: TRBV27; d_call: .
cdr3_aa: CASSSGLNQPQHF; cdr3_nt: TGTGCCAGCAGCTCGGGACTTAATCAGCCCCAGCATTTT; j_call: TRBJ1-5; clone_size: .; v_call: TRBV5-8; d_call: .
cdr3_aa: CAISETGESQETQYF; cdr3_nt: TGTGCCATCAGTGAGACAGGGGAAAGCCAAGAGACCCAGTACTTC; j_call: TRBJ2-5; clone_size: .; v_call: TRBV10-3; d_call: TRBD1
cdr3_aa: CAAGQLNQPQHF; cdr3_nt: TGTGCCGCCGGACAGCTCAATCAGCCCCAGCATTTT; j_call: TRBJ1-5; clone_size: .; v_call: TRBV24-1; d_call: .
cdr3_aa: CASNPGYMNTEAFF; cdr3_nt: TGTGCCAGCAATCCAGGTTACATGAACACTGAAGCTTTCTTT; j_call: TRBJ1-1; clone_size: .; v_call: TRBV28; d_call: .
cdr3_aa: CASSHGRGSPLHF; cdr3_nt: TGTGCCAGCAGCCATGGCAGGGGTTCACCCCTCCACTTT; j_call: TRBJ1-6; clone_size: .; v_call: TRBV14; d_call: .
cdr3_aa: CASSPGTWYSGANVLTF; cdr3_nt: TGTGCCAGCAGTCCCGGGACATGGTACTCTGGGGCCAACGTCCTGACTTTC; j_call: TRBJ2-6; clone_size: .; v_call: TRBV7-9; d_call: .
cdr3_aa: CASSSPQDGTYEQYF; cdr3_nt: TGTGCCAGCAGCTCCCCTCAAGACGGGACTTACGAGCAGTACTTC; j_call: TRBJ2-7; clone_size: .; v_call: TRBV7-9; d_call: .
cdr3_aa: CAWNRGPSTDTQYF; cdr3_nt: TGTGCCTGGAACAGGGGGCCATCCACAGATACGCAGTATTTT; j_call: TRBJ2-3; clone_size: .; v_call: TRBV30; d_call: TRBD1
cdr3_aa: CASSRDSGNTEAFF; cdr3_nt: TGCGCCAGCAGCCGGGACAGTGGGAACACTGAAGCTTTCTTT; j_call: TRBJ1-1; clone_size: .; v_call: TRBV4-1; d_call: TRBD1
cdr3_aa: CASSLEGGEGNTIYF; cdr3_nt: TGCGCCAGCAGCTTGGAAGGGGGCGAGGGAAACACCATATATTTT; j_call: TRBJ1-3; clone_size: .; v_call: TRBV5-1; d_call: TRBD1
cdr3_aa: CASSTGTGGFDSGYTF; cdr3_nt: TGTGCCAGCAGTACCGGGACAGGGGGCTTTGATTCTGGCTACACCTTC; j_call: TRBJ1-2; clone_size: .; v_call: TRBV6-2/TRBV6-3; d_call: TRBD1
cdr3_aa: CASSPIAGGALLYEQYF; cdr3_nt: TGTGCCAGCAGTCCCATAGCGGGAGGCGCCTTGCTCTACGAGCAGTACTTC; j_call: TRBJ2-7; clone_size: .; v_call: TRBV27; d_call: TRBD2
cdr3_aa: CASSYDGTGGKLFF; cdr3_nt: TGTGCCAGCAGTTACGACGGGACAGGGGGAAAACTGTTTTTT; j_call: TRBJ1-4; clone_size: .; v_call: TRBV6-5; d_call: TRBD1
cdr3_aa: CASSFEGWGTGELFF; cdr3_nt: TGTGCCAGCAGTTTCGAGGGTTGGGGCACCGGGGAGCTGTTTTTT; j_call: TRBJ2-2; clone_size: .; v_call: TRBV27; d_call: .
cdr3_aa: CASSLSSGNTIYF; cdr3_nt: TGTGCCAGCTCACTTTCATCTGGAAACACCATATATTTT; j_call: TRBJ1-3; clone_size: once; v_call: TRBV9; d_call: .
cdr3_aa: CASSFPQNRATNPNSPLHF; cdr3_nt: TGTGCCAGCAGTTTTCCCCAAAACAGGGCCACAAATCCGAATTCACCCCTCCACTTT; j_call: TRBJ1-6; clone_size: .; v_call: TRBV28; d_call: .
cdr3_aa: CASSAPVALPSTDTQYF; cdr3_nt: TGTGCCAGCAGTGCTCCTGTAGCACTCCCTAGCACAGATACGCAGTATTTT; j_call: TRBJ2-3; clone_size: .; v_call: TRBV25-1; d_call: .
cdr3_aa: CSASGLQNTGELFF; cdr3_nt: TGCAGTGCTAGTGGGCTCCAGAACACCGGGGAGCTGTTTTTT; j_call: TRBJ2-2; clone_size: few; v_call: TRBV20-1; d_call: .
cdr3_aa: CASSVREGYGYTF; cdr3_nt: TGTGCCAGCAGCGTAAGGGAGGGCTATGGCTACACCTTC; j_call: TRBJ1-2; clone_size: few; v_call: TRBV9; d_call: .
cdr3_aa: CASSTELAQRYEQYF; cdr3_nt: TGTGCCAGCAGCACGGAGCTAGCGCAACGCTACGAGCAGTACTTC; j_call: TRBJ2-7; clone_size: .; v_call: TRBV5-5; d_call: .
cdr3_aa: CASSVPQVTEAFF; cdr3_nt: TGTGCCAGTAGTGTACCGCAGGTGACTGAAGCTTTCTTT; j_call: TRBJ1-1; clone_size: once; v_call: TRBV19; d_call: .
cdr3_aa: CASRLAGVDEQFF; cdr3_nt: TGCGCCAGCAGATTAGCGGGAGTTGATGAGCAGTTCTTC; j_call: TRBJ2-1; clone_size: .; v_call: TRBV10-2; d_call: TRBD2
cdr3_aa: CSASGGGPNTEAFF; cdr3_nt: TGCAGTGCTAGTGGGGGGGGCCCGAACACTGAAGCTTTCTTT; j_call: TRBJ1-1; clone_size: .; v_call: TRBV20-1; d_call: .